This TCR beta chain came from a study of blood T cell repertoires in COVID-19. As for the study in general: There were acute and convalescent COVID-19 samples, and they came from the United States, Italy and Spain. In each case, the material was cDNA or gDNA derived from T cells, B-cell-depleted T cells, or PBMCs.

Trimming left V 1 base short and J 5 bases short, with 6 bases between. Germline CDR1 and CDR2: SGHVS and FQNEAQ. CDR3 length: 13 residues. Produced via immunoSEQ multiplex PCR; TCRdb's table is partial and in-frame only. This sample yields approximately 160,000 clones, of which about 92% are seen a single time; about 2% belongs to the top ten. This chain uses TRBV7-8 with TRBJ2-1; unclear D gene. Material: peripheral blood. This clonotype originated in a woman aged 55-70 years with COVID-19, enrolled during active disease. This chain's CDR3 is CASSLGLDNEQFF. Here the CDR3 DNA reads TGTGCCAGCAGCTTAGGGCTAGACAATGAGCAGTTCTTC. Filled out from reference TRBV7-8 and TRBJ2-1, the complete variable domain reads GAGVSQSPRYKVAKRGQDVALRCDPISGHVSLFWYQQALGQGPEFLTYFQNEAQLDKSGLPSDRFFAERPEGSVSTLKIQRTQQEDSAVYLCASSLGLDNEQFFGPGTRLTVL.